This T cell receptor beta chain was sequenced in a study of blood T cell repertoires in COVID-19. The overall study: PBMCs, B-cell-depleted T cells, or T cells provided the cDNA or gDNA that made up the material.

Unmatched junction bases numbered 3, after V lost 0 bases and J lost 3 bases. This CDR3 is 16 amino acids long. The germline CDR1 and CDR2 sequences are SGHDT and YYEEEE. Participants were aged about 18 to 100 years, lived in around 25 US areas, and enrolled virtually. Each participant's cohort was designated according to participant-reported clinical history. In the study's own analysis: Reference gene primer amplification gave nucleated cell count estimates. TCRdb keeps only in-frame clones here, not all; method: immunoSEQ multiplex PCR. From that table come the V and J calls and clone size; the DNA was used to work out D and trimming. The profile shows some 250,000 clones, approximately 91% of them singletons.

The chain joins TRBV5-6 to TRBJ1-5, with TRBD1 matching over 10 bases. The sample comprised PBMCs or T cells enriched from blood (not recorded which). The sequence came from a human donor in a cohort exposed to, infected with or recovered from COVID-19 (not recorded which). The donor label of this sample is uncertain. The CDR3 spells CASSLGTGGSNQPQHF. For the CDR3, the DNA is TGTGCCAGCAGCTTGGGGACAGGGGGGTCCAATCAGCCCCAGCATTTT.